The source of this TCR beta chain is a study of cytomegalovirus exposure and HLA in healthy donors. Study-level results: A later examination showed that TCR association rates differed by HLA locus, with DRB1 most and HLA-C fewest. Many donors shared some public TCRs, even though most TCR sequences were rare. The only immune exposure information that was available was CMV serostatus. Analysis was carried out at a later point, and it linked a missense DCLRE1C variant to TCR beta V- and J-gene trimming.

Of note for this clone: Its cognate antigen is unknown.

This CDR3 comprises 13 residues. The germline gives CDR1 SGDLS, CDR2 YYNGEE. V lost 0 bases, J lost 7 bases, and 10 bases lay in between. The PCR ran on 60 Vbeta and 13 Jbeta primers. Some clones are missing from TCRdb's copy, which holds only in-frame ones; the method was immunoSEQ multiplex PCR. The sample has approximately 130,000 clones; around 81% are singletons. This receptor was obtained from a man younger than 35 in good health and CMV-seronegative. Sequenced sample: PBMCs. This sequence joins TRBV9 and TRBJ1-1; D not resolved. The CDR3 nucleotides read TGTGCCAGCAGCGTAGTAGCCTCCATTGAAGCTTTCTTT. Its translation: CASSVVASIEAFF.